The 24 T cell receptor beta chains listed next were all sequenced from one sample in a study of blood T cell repertoires in COVID-19. Some clones are missing from TCRdb's copy, which holds only in-frame ones; the method was immunoSEQ multiplex PCR. This sample has 200,000 to 250,000 clones; about 90% occur once, and the top ten carry roughly 1.5%. Sample: peripheral blood. These receptors originate from a man younger than 35 with active or convalescent COVID-19.

This chain uses TRBV7-2 with TRBJ2-3; no definite D call. Trimming took off 1 base at V and 7 bases at J, with 12 bases between the two ends. Germline V gene sequence: CDR1 SGHTA, CDR2 FQGNSA. The CDR3 sequence is 14 residues long. CDR3: CASSLEVVAHTQYF. The CDR3 DNA reads as TGTGCCAGCAGCTTAGAGGTAGTAGCACATACGCAGTATTTT.

V is TRBV6-1 and J is TRBJ2-7; D not certain. This CDR3 region has 14 residues. From germline, CDR1 is MNHNS and CDR2 SASEGT. The V end was cut by 1 base, the J end by 5 bases, with 12 bases between. The CDR3 bases are TGTGCCAGCAGTGAAGGACTCCTCCGGAACGAGCAGTACTTC. This translates into CASSEGLLRNEQYF.

This clone was counted between two and nine times. The rearrangement uses TRBV30 and TRBJ1-2, with D perhaps TRBD1 (5 bases). CDR1 and CDR2 (germline): GTSNPN, SVGIG (reference sequence). CDR3 length equals 12 residues. Trimming shortened V by 1 base and J by 5 bases, and 8 bases separated the two germline ends. The CDR3 here is CAWSDSGYGYTF. The CDR3 nucleotides are TGTGCCTGGAGTGATTCAGGGTATGGCTACACCTTC.

The chain is built from TRBV19 and TRBJ2-5; 8 nucleotides match TRBD1. CDR1 LNHDA and CDR2 SQIVND come from the germline V gene (reference sequence). This CDR3 is 16 amino acids long. The J segment lost 4 bases and the V segment lost 4 bases, leaving 11 bases of the junction unmatched. CDR3: CASSTTTGQVLETQYF. The DNA of the CDR3 is TGTGCCAGTAGTACGACGACGGGACAGGTGCTAGAGACCCAGTACTTC.

The rearrangement uses TRBV2 and TRBJ1-1, with 7 nucleotides matching TRBD1. The J segment lost 7 bases and the V segment lost 8 bases, leaving 4 bases of the junction unmatched. CDR1 and CDR2 (germline): SNHLY, FYNNEI. CDR3 length: 11 amino acids. For the CDR3, the DNA is TGTGCCAGCCGTACAGGGGATGAAGCTTTCTTT. Its translation is CASRTGDEAFF.

The chain couples TRBV9 to TRBJ1-4; D not certain. From germline, CDR1 is SGDLS and CDR2 YYNGEE. V lost 3 bases to trimming and J lost 5 bases, with 14 bases between them. This CDR3 has 15 amino acids. Here the CDR3 DNA reads TGTGCCAGCAGCGAGGAGATAAGCTTAAATGAAAAACTGTTTTTT. It specifies CASSEEISLNEKLFF.

This chain joins TRBV28 and TRBJ1-2, with D perhaps matching TRBD1 (5 bases). V was cut by 3 bases and J by 7 bases, with 18 bases left in between. The germline V gene has CDR1 MDHEN and CDR2 SYDVKM. This CDR3 region has 15 residues. The CDR3 reads CASSLANRIGFGYTF. DNA for the CDR3: TGTGCCAGCAGTTTGGCAAACAGGATAGGGTTTGGCTACACCTTC.

This rearrangement joins TRBV4-1 to TRBJ2-4, with a possible D match to TRBD2 (5 bases). Trimming pared 0 bases from V and 3 bases from J, leaving 9 bases between. The CDR3 length is 15 residues. The germline CDR1 and CDR2 sequences are MGHRA and YSYEKL. The CDR3: CASSQEFGVKNIQYF. The CDR3, as DNA: TGCGCCAGCAGCCAAGAGTTCGGGGTCAAAAACATTCAGTACTTC.

This sequence joins TRBV6-2 or TRBV6-3 and TRBJ1-4, with a weak D call TRBD1 (5 bases). The CDR3 is 15 residues long. Germline CDR1 MNHEY, CDR2 SVGEGT. With 5 bases removed from V and 4 bases from J, the gap between germline ends came to 14 bases. The CDR3 DNA follows: TGTGCCAGCAGTGACTGGGAGGGGAGTAATGAAAAACTGTTTTTT. It encodes CASSDWEGSNEKLFF.

The rearrangement links TRBV28 to TRBJ2-1; no definite D call. Trimming removed 5 bases from V and 5 bases from J, with 16 bases in between. Germline V gives CDR1 MDHEN, CDR2 SYDVKM. This CDR3 is built from 15 residues. The CDR3 sequence: CASSRRPTTNNEQFF. The CDR3 DNA sequence: TGTGCCAGCAGTCGCAGACCCACTACAAACAATGAGCAGTTCTTC.

This clone appeared a single time. The V gene is TRBV19, the J gene TRBJ1-2; no firm D call. V dropped 6 bases and J dropped 0 bases, with 11 bases sitting between them. The germline V gene has CDR1 LNHDA and CDR2 SQIVND (reference sequence). The length of the CDR3 is 14 residues. This CDR3 reads CASSATLSNYGYTF. In DNA, the CDR3 is TGTGCCAGTAGCGCGACATTGTCTAACTATGGCTACACCTTC.

The CDR3 here is CASSLPSQGVGYEQYF. CDR3 in DNA: TGTGCCAGCAGTTTACCTTCCCAGGGGGTGGGTTACGAGCAGTACTTC. The chain joins TRBV28 to TRBJ2-7, with TRBD1 matching 7 bases. Unmatched junction bases numbered 11, after V lost 2 bases and J lost 4 bases. The CDR3 is 16 amino acids. Germline V CDR1 and CDR2: MDHEN, SYDVKM.

J is TRBJ2-2 and V is TRBV7-6; maybe TRBD1 (6 bases). CDR1 SGHVS and CDR2 FNYEAQ come from the germline V gene. The CDR3 extends over 18 amino acids. Trimming left V 2 bases short and J 0 bases short, with 16 bases between. The CDR3 coding sequence is TGTGCCAGCAGCTTACCAGGGGCGGTGGGCCCGAACACCGGGGAGCTGTTTTTT. This codes for CASSLPGAVGPNTGELFF.

The chain joins TRBV27 to TRBJ2-7; 8 positions match TRBD2. V trimming: 7 bases; J trimming: 5 bases; junction bases outside the gene matches: 16. The CDR3 runs 16 residues. Germline V gene lookup returns CDR1 MNHEY and CDR2 SMNVEV (reference sequence). The CDR3: CASKTAGAAGFHEQYF. The CDR3 nucleotides are TGTGCCAGCAAGACAGCGGGGGCGGCAGGGTTCCACGAGCAGTACTTC.

This chain connects TRBV5-1 to TRBJ2-2, with 7 bases matching TRBD1. The length of the CDR3 is 17 residues. With 0 bases clipped from V and 6 bases from J, the junction kept 11 bases outside the gene matches. Germline V CDR1 and CDR2: SGHRS, YFSETQ. CDR3 coding DNA: TGCGCCAGCAGCTTGGTAGGGGGCACAGGGGATGCCGGGGAGCTGTTTTTT. It is translated as CASSLVGGTGDAGELFF.

The V gene is TRBV5-1, the J gene TRBJ2-1; tentatively, D is TRBD2 (5 bases). The V and J ends lost 2 bases and 15 bases respectively, with 18 bases between them. CDR3 length: 13 residues. The germline V gene encodes CDR1 SGHRS and CDR2 YFSETQ. In DNA, the CDR3 is TGCGCCAGCAGCTTCTATCCCGGTAGCGAGGGGTTCTTC. This sequence encodes CASSFYPGSEGFF. Variable domain in full (rest from reference TRBV5-1 and TRBJ2-1): KAGVTQTPRYLIKTRGQQVTLSCSPISGHRSVSWYQQTPGQGLQFLFEYFSETQRNKGNFPGRFSGRQFSNSRSEMNVSTLELGDSALYLCASSFYPGSEGFFGPGTRLTVL.

This chain uses TRBV5-1 with TRBJ2-1; 9 bases are shared with TRBD2. V trimming: 3 bases; J trimming: 8 bases; junction bases outside the gene matches: 12. CDR3 length equals 16 residues. Looked up from germline, CDR1 is SGHRS and CDR2 is YFSETQ. The CDR3 region has the DNA TGCGCCAGCAGCTGGGGGCCTAGCGGGGCAACAGATGAGCAGTTCTTC. This gives the protein CASSWGPSGATDEQFF.

The rearrangement joins TRBV15 to TRBJ1-3; D is unclear. The CDR3 has 17 amino acids. CDR1 is LNHNV and CDR2 is YYDKDF in the germline V gene (reference sequence). Trimming took off 0 bases at V and 0 bases at J, with 12 bases between the two ends. The CDR3 DNA sequence: TGTGCCACCAGCAGAGATCGGAGGCCGAGCTCTGGAAACACCATATATTTT. Its protein is CATSRDRRPSSGNTIYF. Full variable domain (outside the CDR3, taken from reference TRBV15 and TRBJ1-3): DAMVIQNPRYQVTQFGKPVTLSCSQTLNHNVMYWYQQKSSQAPKLLFHYYDKDFNNEADTPDNFQSRRPNTSFCFLDIRSPGLGDTAMYLCATSRDRRPSSGNTIYFGEGSWLTVV.

The V call is TRBV27, the J call TRBJ2-2; 11 bases fit TRBD2. The CDR3 loop spans 15 amino acids. V gave up 6 bases and J gave up 5 bases; unmatched junction bases: 5. In germline, CDR1 is MNHEY, CDR2 SMNVEV (reference sequence). CDR3 protein: CASSLSGRVTGELFF. CDR3 coding DNA: TGTGCCAGCAGCCTTAGCGGGAGGGTAACCGGGGAGCTGTTTTTT.

This clone was counted once. The chain combines TRBV11-2 with TRBJ2-5, with D unclear. Germline CDR1 SGHAT, CDR2 FQNNGV. V was shortened by 5 bases and J by 4 bases, with 14 bases between the two germline ends. The CDR3 contains 14 residues. CDR3 DNA: TGTGCCAGCAGCGCAGATCCTTGGGCAGAGACCCAGTACTTC. It encodes CASSADPWAETQYF.

The rearrangement links TRBV9 to TRBJ1-2; the D is unclear. The CDR3 contains 13 residues. Germline CDR1 and CDR2: SGDLS and YYNGEE. Trimming stripped 0 bases from V and 8 bases from J, with 11 bases between. CDR3 DNA: TGTGCCAGCAGCGTAGACAGTAGACAAGGCTACACCTTC. Encoded protein: CASSVDSRQGYTF.

The chain combines TRBV7-9 with TRBJ1-2, with no clear D. V was clipped by 2 bases and J by 4 bases, with 11 bases between them. This CDR3 spans 14 amino acids. The germline CDR1 and CDR2 sequences are SEHNR and FQNEAQ (reference sequence). CDR3 residues: CASSLPAGTYGYTF. The DNA of the CDR3 is TGTGCCAGCAGCTTACCGGCGGGAACCTATGGCTACACCTTC.

The J gene is TRBJ1-4, the V gene TRBV18; possible D gene TRBD1, 5 bases. V lost 4 bases and J lost 0, with 18 bases in between. Germline CDR1 is KGHSH and CDR2 is LQKENI. This CDR3 comprises 18 residues. The CDR3 reads CASSLNRQGVSTNEKLFF. The CDR3 nucleotides are TGTGCCAGCTCACTAAACCGGCAGGGCGTATCAACTAATGAAAAACTGTTTTTT.

The rearrangement links TRBV25-1 to TRBJ2-1, with a possible D match to TRBD2 (7 bases). There are 16 residues in the CDR3. Germline CDR1 MGHDK, CDR2 SYGVNS. The ends were cut back, 2 bases at V and 5 bases at J, with 16 bases in the middle. This CDR3 reads CASSEGGGLRNNEQFF. Written as DNA, the CDR3 is TGTGCCAGCAGTGAAGGGGGGGGCCTGCGGAACAATGAGCAGTTCTTC.